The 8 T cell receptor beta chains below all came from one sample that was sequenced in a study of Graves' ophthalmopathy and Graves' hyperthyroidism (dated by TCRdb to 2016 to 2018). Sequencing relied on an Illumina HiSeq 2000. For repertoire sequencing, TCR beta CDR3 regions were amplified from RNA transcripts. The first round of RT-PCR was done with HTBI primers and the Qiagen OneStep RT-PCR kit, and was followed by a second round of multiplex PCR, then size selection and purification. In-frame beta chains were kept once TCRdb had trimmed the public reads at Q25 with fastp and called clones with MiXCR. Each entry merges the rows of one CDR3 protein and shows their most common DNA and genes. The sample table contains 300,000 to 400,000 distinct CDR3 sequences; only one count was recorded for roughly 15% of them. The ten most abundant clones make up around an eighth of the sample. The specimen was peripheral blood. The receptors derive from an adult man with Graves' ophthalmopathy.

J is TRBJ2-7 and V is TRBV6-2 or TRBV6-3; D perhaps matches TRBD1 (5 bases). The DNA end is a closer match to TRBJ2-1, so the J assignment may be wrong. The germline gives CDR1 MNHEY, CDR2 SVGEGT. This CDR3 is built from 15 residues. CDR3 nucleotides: TGTGCCAGCAGTTACTCTCAGGGCTTGGGCTACGAGCAGTTCTTC. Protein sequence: CASSYSQGLGYEQFF.

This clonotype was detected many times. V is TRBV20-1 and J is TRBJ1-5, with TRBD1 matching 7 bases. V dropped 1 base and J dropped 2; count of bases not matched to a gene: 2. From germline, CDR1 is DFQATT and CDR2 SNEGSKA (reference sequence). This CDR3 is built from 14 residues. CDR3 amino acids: CSARAGTGNQPQHF. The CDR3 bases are TGCAGTGCTAGAGCGGGGACAGGCAATCAGCCCCAGCATTTT.

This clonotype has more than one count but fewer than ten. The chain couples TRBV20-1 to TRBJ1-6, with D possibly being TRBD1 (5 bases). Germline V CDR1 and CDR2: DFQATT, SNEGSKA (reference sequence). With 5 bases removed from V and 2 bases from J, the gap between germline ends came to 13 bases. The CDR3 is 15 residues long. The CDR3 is CSAFYSGPYNSPLHF. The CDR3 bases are TGCAGTGCTTTTTACTCAGGGCCCTATAATTCACCCCTCCACTTT.

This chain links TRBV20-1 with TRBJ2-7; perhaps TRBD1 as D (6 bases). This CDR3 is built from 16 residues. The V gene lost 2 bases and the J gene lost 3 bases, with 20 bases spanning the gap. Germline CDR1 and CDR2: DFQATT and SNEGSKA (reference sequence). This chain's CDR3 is CSARLSHRDTDYEQYF. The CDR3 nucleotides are TGCAGTGCTAGACTCTCGCACCGGGACACTGACTACGAGCAGTACTTC.

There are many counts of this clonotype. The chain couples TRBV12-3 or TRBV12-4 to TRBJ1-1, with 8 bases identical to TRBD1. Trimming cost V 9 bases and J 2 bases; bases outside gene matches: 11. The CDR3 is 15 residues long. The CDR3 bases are TGTGCCAGTCGGCGGACAGGGAGATCCAACACTGAAGCTTTCTTT. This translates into CASRRTGRSNTEAFF.

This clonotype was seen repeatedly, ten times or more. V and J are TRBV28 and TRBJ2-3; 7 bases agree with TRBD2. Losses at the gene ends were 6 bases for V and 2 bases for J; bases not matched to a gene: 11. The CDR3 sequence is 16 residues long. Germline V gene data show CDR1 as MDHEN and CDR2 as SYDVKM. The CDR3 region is CASSPIAGRTTDTQYF. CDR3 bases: TGTGCCAGCAGCCCAATAGCGGGCCGCACCACAGATACGCAGTATTTT.

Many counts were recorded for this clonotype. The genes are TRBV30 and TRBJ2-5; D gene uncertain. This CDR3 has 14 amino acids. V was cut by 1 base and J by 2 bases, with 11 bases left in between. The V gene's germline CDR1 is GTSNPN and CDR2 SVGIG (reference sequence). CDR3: CAWSGPPKQETQYF. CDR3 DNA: TGTGCCTGGAGTGGGCCACCAAAACAAGAGACCCAGTACTTC.

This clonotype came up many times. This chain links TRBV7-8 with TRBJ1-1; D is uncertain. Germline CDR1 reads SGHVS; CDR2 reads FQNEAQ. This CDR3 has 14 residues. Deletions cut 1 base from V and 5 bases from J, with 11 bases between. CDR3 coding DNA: TGTGCCAGCAGCTTAGGCGTTCGTGGTACTGAAGCTTTCTTT. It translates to CASSLGVRGTEAFF.